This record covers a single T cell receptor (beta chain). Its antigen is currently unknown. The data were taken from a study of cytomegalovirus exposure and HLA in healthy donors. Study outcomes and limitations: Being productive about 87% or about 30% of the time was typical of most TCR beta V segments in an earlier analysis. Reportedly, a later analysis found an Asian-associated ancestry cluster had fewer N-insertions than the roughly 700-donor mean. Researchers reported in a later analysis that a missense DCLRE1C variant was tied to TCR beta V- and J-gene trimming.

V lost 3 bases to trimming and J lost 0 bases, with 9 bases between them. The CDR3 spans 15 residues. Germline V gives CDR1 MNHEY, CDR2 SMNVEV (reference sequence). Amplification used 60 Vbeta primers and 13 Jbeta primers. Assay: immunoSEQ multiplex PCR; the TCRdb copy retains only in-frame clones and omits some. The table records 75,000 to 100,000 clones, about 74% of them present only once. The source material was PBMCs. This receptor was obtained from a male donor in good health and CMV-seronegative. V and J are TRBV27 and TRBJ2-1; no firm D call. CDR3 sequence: CASSFRGNSYNEQFF. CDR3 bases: TGTGCCAGCAGTTTTCGCGGAAACTCCTACAATGAGCAGTTCTTC.